This TCR beta chain was profiled in a study of CD8+ T cells in alopecia areata. The V end lost 0 bases, the J end lost 1 base, and 7 bases lay between the germline ends. The CDR3 contains 15 residues. Germline lookup yields CDR1 SGHRS and CDR2 YFSETQ. Treatment in this sample: oral pan-JAK inhibitor, 5-10 mg twice daily. Sequencing templates came from extracted RNA that was reverse transcribed into cDNA. The data were produced by immunoSEQ multiplex PCR, yet TCRdb's version contains in-frame clones alone and is incomplete. The sample records about 190,000 clones, roughly 60% being singletons. Sequenced here: CD4+ T cells sorted from blood, sampled at week 24, from a patient treated with tofacitinib. The rearrangement uses TRBV5-1 and TRBJ2-2; D remains ambiguous. This sequence originates from a human donor with alopecia areata. The CDR3 loop reads CASSLGNQNTGELFF. For the CDR3, the DNA is TGCGCCAGCAGCTTGGGGAATCAGAACACCGGGGAGCTGTTTTTT.